Listed below are T cell receptor beta chains from one sample, sequenced in a study of T cell responses to AZD1222 COVID-19 vaccine. Repertoires were generated with immunoSEQ multiplex PCR, while TCRdb's copy carries only in-frame clones and drops some. Counted here are around 150,000 clones, around 94% occurring once; the ten biggest clones make up 4.5% to 5.5%. The starting material was peripheral blood, obtained 28 days after the second AZD1222 dose. The receptors stem from an adult who received the AZD1222 COVID-19 vaccine. Both conserved end residues are part of each CDR3. The order of the fields is clone size, V gene, J gene, D gene, CDR3 protein, CDR3 DNA. The D gene is left open where the match is weak. Size is omitted from some rows. Given values are once, few, many or a class for expanded clones.

size: -
V: TRBV18
J: TRBJ1-2
D: -
CDR3: CASSPADAGAEIYGYTF
DNA: TGTGCCAGCTCACCTGCCGACGCAGGGGCGGAAATCTATGGCTACACCTTC

size: -
V: TRBV25-1
J: TRBJ1-4
D: -
CDR3: CASSELSYPAKLFF
DNA: TGTGCCAGCAGTGAATTATCGTACCCGGCAAAACTGTTTTTT

size: -
V: TRBV30
J: TRBJ1-1
D: TRBD1
CDR3: CAWGDRGTEAFF
DNA: TGTGCCTGGGGGGACAGGGGGACTGAAGCTTTCTTT

size: -
V: TRBV14
J: TRBJ2-1
D: -
CDR3: CASSQLVSSYNEQFF
DNA: TGTGCCAGCAGCCAACTAGTCAGCTCCTACAATGAGCAGTTCTTC

size: -
V: TRBV19
J: TRBJ1-5
D: -
CDR3: CASSIMGLGSQHF
DNA: TGTGCCAGTAGTATTATGGGGCTTGGGTCCCAGCATTTT

size: -
V: TRBV5-6
J: TRBJ1-2
D: TRBD1
CDR3: CASSARGLDYGYTF
DNA: TGTGCCAGCAGCGCCAGGGGGCTTGACTATGGCTACACCTTC

size: -
V: TRBV6-5
J: TRBJ2-1
D: -
CDR3: CASSGEGVSYNEQFF
DNA: TGTGCCAGTTCAGGGGAGGGAGTGTCCTACAATGAGCAGTTCTTC

size: -
V: TRBV4-2
J: TRBJ2-1
D: -
CDR3: CASSQGDEQFF
DNA: TGTGCCAGCAGCCAAGGGGATGAGCAGTTCTTC

size: -
V: TRBV27
J: TRBJ2-7
D: TRBD2
CDR3: CASRLAGGYEQYF
DNA: TGTGCCAGCAGACTAGCGGGAGGGTACGAGCAGTACTTC

size: -
V: TRBV30
J: TRBJ2-1
D: -
CDR3: CAWSVSGYNEQFF
DNA: TGTGCCTGGAGTGTATCCGGCTACAATGAGCAGTTCTTC

size: few
V: TRBV15
J: TRBJ2-7
D: TRBD2
CDR3: CATSTSGLEQYF
DNA: TGTGCCACCAGCACTAGCGGTCTCGAGCAGTACTTC

size: -
V: TRBV6-1
J: TRBJ2-7
D: -
CDR3: CASSEAAPIMYEQYF
DNA: TGTGCCAGCAGTGAAGCAGCCCCAATAATGTACGAGCAGTACTTC

size: -
V: TRBV18
J: TRBJ2-3
D: TRBD2
CDR3: CASSPPGLEHTQYF
DNA: TGTGCCAGCTCACCACCGGGACTAGAACATACGCAGTATTTT

size: -
V: TRBV18
J: TRBJ2-5
D: -
CDR3: CASSPPSLQETQYF
DNA: TGTGCCAGCTCACCACCGAGCCTGCAAGAGACCCAGTACTTC

size: -
V: TRBV7-2
J: TRBJ2-1
D: -
CDR3: CASSSKQGWMFNEQFF
DNA: TGTGCCAGCAGCTCGAAACAGGGTTGGATGTTCAATGAGCAGTTCTTC

size: once
V: TRBV19
J: TRBJ2-2
D: -
CDR3: CASSRSGDGTGELFF
DNA: TGTGCCAGTAGTCGGTCCGGCGACGGCACCGGGGAGCTGTTTTTT

size: -
V: TRBV5-1
J: TRBJ2-3
D: TRBD2
CDR3: CASSLANGGMSTDTQYF
DNA: TGCGCCAGCAGCTTGGCCAACGGGGGGATGAGCACAGATACGCAGTATTTT

size: few
V: TRBV3-1/TRBV3-2
J: TRBJ1-4
D: TRBD1
CDR3: CASSTQGAGGEKLFF
DNA: TGTGCCAGCAGCACACAGGGGGCAGGGGGTGAAAAACTGTTTTTT

size: -
V: TRBV18
J: TRBJ1-5
D: -
CDR3: CASSSQDSRNQPQHF
DNA: TGTGCCAGCTCATCTCAAGACAGCAGAAATCAGCCCCAGCATTTT

size: -
V: TRBV2
J: TRBJ1-2
D: -
CDR3: CASSEARRGLNYGYTF
DNA: TGTGCCAGCAGTGAAGCGCGCAGGGGACTGAACTATGGCTACACCTTC

size: once
V: TRBV28
J: TRBJ1-3
D: TRBD1
CDR3: CASSPGQGGTGNTIYF
DNA: TGTGCCAGCAGCCCCGGACAGGGAGGGACTGGAAACACCATATATTTT

size: -
V: TRBV6-5
J: TRBJ1-5
D: -
CDR3: CASSRDSYSNQPQHF
DNA: TGTGCCAGCAGTCGGGACTCTTATAGCAATCAGCCCCAGCATTTT

size: once
V: TRBV18
J: TRBJ2-7
D: TRBD1
CDR3: CASSPPTGTAVEQYF
DNA: TGTGCCAGCTCACCTCCCACCGGGACAGCCGTCGAGCAGTACTTC

size: -
V: TRBV10-3
J: TRBJ1-1
D: -
CDR3: CAISESGGRADLFF
DNA: TGTGCCATCAGTGAGTCGGGCGGACGGGCCGACCTTTTCTTT

size: -
V: TRBV18
J: TRBJ2-1
D: -
CDR3: CASSPQQGNEQFF
DNA: TGTGCCAGCTCACCACAACAGGGCAATGAGCAGTTCTTC